A single sample gave rise to the 2 T cell receptor beta chains below, sequenced in a study of cytomegalovirus exposure and HLA in healthy donors. The PCR employed 60 Vbeta primers together with 13 Jbeta primers. The assay was immunoSEQ multiplex PCR, and TCRdb's table has in-frame clones only and misses some. The table includes about 67,000 clones, 65% to 70% detected once. The sequencing input was PBMCs. These receptors came from a woman in her twenties or thirties in good health and CMV-seronegative.

This rearrangement joins TRBV10-2 to TRBJ1-2; TRBD1 might be the D (6 bases). The V end was cut by 2 bases, the J end by 6 bases, with 7 bases between. Germline CDR1 is WSHSY and CDR2 is SAAADI. This CDR3 has 12 amino acids. For the CDR3, the DNA is TGCGCCAGCAGTGAGACAGGGAATGGCTACACCTTC. Translating it yields CASSETGNGYTF.

This chain links TRBV5-4 with TRBJ2-5; 11 bases fit TRBD2. J lost 3 bases, V lost 4 bases, and 2 bases had no gene match. The CDR3 has 14 residues. Germline-derived CDR1 and CDR2 are SGHNT and YYREEE (reference sequence). CDR3: CASSSSGGEETQYF. The CDR3 DNA sequence: TGTGCCAGCAGCAGTAGCGGGGGGGAAGAGACCCAGTACTTC.